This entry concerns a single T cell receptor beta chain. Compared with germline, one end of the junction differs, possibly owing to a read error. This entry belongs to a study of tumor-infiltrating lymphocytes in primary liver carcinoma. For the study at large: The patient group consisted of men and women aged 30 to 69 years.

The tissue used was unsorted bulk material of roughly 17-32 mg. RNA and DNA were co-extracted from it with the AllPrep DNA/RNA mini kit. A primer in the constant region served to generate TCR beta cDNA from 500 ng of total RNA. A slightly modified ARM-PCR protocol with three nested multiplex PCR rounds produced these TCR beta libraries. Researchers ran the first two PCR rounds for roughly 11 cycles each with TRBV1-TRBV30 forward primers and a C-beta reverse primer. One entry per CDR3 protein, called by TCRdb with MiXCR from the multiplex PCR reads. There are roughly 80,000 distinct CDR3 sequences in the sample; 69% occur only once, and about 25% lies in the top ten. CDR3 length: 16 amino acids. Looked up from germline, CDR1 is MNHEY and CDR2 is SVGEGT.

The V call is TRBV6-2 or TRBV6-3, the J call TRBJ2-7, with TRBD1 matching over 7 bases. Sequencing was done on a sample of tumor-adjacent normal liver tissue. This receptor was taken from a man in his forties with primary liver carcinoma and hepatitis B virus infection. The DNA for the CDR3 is TGTGCCAGCAGTTACTCGACACAGGGGAATCGCTACGCGCAGTACTTC. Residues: CASSYSTQGNRYAQYF.